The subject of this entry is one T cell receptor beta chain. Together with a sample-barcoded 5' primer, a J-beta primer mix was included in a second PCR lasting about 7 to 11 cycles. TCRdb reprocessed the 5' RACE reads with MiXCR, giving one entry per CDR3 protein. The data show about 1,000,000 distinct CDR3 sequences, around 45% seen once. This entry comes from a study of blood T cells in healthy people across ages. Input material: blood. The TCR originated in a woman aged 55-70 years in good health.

The CDR3 protein is CASSTPTGSLSDTQYF. The CDR3 bases are TGTGCCAGCAGCACCCCTACAGGGTCGCTCTCAGATACGCAGTATTTT. The chain links TRBV7-6 to TRBJ2-3; possibly TRBD1 for D (6 bases). This CDR3 has 16 amino acids. The germline V gene has CDR1 SGHVS and CDR2 FNYEAQ. Trimming took off 5 bases at V and 4 bases at J, with 19 bases between the two ends.